Shown below are 19 T cell receptor beta chains from a single sample sequenced in a study of control samples from healthy donors and cancer patients. Clones were sequenced by immunoSEQ multiplex PCR, and TCRdb holds only the in-frame ones, with some missing. The sample records approximately 58,000 clones, approximately 90% being singletons. The sequencing sample was made of PBMCs. These receptors were collected from a man aged 60 to 69 with head and neck cancer.

The V call is TRBV19, the J call TRBJ2-5; D is perhaps TRBD1 (6 bases). Germline V lookup: CDR1 LNHDA, CDR2 SQIVND (reference sequence). Trimming left V 5 bases short and J 9 bases short, with 16 bases between. This CDR3 has 13 amino acids. The CDR3 loop is CASSPDRYTAQYF. The CDR3 DNA follows: TGTGCCAGTAGTCCTGACAGGTATACGGCCCAGTACTTC.

The V and J genes are TRBV25-1 and TRBJ1-2; 7 nucleotides agree with TRBD1. CDR1 and CDR2 (germline): MGHDK, SYGVNS. The CDR3 loop spans 15 amino acids. The V segment lost 6 bases and the J segment 4 bases; nucleotides outside the gene matches: 11. CDR3 loop: CASSPPGGEIYGYTF. The CDR3 nucleotides read TGTGCCAGCAGCCCTCCAGGGGGAGAAATCTATGGCTACACCTTC.

The V gene is TRBV11-2, the J gene TRBJ1-2; D is ambiguous. The length of the CDR3 is 15 residues. Between the trimmed V and J ends, which lost 0 bases and 7 bases, there was a span of 15 bases. CDR1 and CDR2 from the germline V gene are SGHAT and FQNNGV. CDR3 protein: CASSLEGSSAFGYTF. The DNA for the CDR3 is TGTGCCAGCAGCTTAGAAGGCAGCTCCGCATTTGGCTACACCTTC.

The chain combines TRBV6-2 or TRBV6-3 with TRBJ2-3; D remains ambiguous. Looked up from germline, CDR1 is MNHEY and CDR2 is SVGEGT. CDR3 length: 12 residues. V shed 4 bases and J shed 9 bases, with 11 bases lying between them. The CDR3 nucleotides are TGTGCCAGCAGTTCTCAACGTTACACGCAGTATTTT. Protein sequence: CASSSQRYTQYF.

This clone was detected once. This rearrangement joins TRBV6-6 to TRBJ1-3, with 8 bases matching TRBD1. With 2 bases clipped from V and 2 bases from J, the junction kept 2 bases outside the gene matches. Germline CDR1 reads MNHNY; CDR2 reads SVGAGI (reference sequence). The CDR3 is made up of 15 amino acids. CDR3 sequence (DNA): TGTGCCAGCAGTTACCGACAGGGGACTGGAAACACCATATATTTT. It codes for CASSYRQGTGNTIYF.

This chain connects TRBV7-2 to TRBJ1-1, with TRBD1 matching over 10 bases. This CDR3 region has 15 residues. V dropped 10 bases and J dropped 1; count of bases not matched to a gene: 9. CDR1 is SGHTA and CDR2 is FQGNSA in the germline V gene. CDR3 in amino acids: CATRTGGSGNTEAFF. The CDR3 DNA reads TGTGCCACCCGGACAGGGGGGAGTGGGAACACTGAAGCTTTCTTT.

This clone was detected only once. The V and J genes are TRBV4-3 and TRBJ2-7; D is possibly TRBD1 or TRBD2 (7 bases each). Trimming removed 3 bases at V and 2 bases at J, with 17 bases between. Germline V gene lookup returns CDR1 LGHNA and CDR2 YSLEER. The CDR3 totals 16 residues. In DNA form, the CDR3 reads TGCGCCAGCAGCCAGGGAGCGGGACAGCTTCCCTACGAGCAGTACTTC. This codes for CASSQGAGQLPYEQYF.

V usage is TRBV16 and J usage is TRBJ1-4; D is ambiguous. There are 12 residues in the CDR3. Germline assignment: CDR1 KGHSY and CDR2 FQNENV. Trimming removed 0 bases from V and 8 bases from J, with 4 bases in between. DNA for the CDR3: TGTGCCAGCAGCCAATCGGGCGAAAAACTGTTTTTT. Translated, it gives CASSQSGEKLFF. Variable domain in full (rest from reference TRBV16 and TRBJ1-4): GEEVAQTPKHLVRGEGQKAKLYCAPIKGHSYVFWYQQVLKNEFKFLISFQNENVFDETGMPKERFSAKCLPNSPCSLEIQATKLEDSAVYFCASSQSGEKLFFGSGTQLSVL.

This clone was counted once. Relative to the germline gene, one junction end is altered; a read error may explain this. CDR3 sequence: CASSGTATSEKLFF. DNA for the CDR3: TGTGCCAGTAGCGGGACTGCAACTAGTGAAAAACTGTTTTTT. The chain links TRBV19 to TRBJ1-4; maybe TRBD1 (5 bases). The CDR3 has 14 amino acids. The germline gives CDR1 LNHDA, CDR2 SQIVND (reference sequence).

The chain couples TRBV28 to TRBJ2-7, with TRBD1 identical over 8 bases. Germline CDR1 and CDR2: MDHEN and SYDVKM. V was clipped by 2 bases and J by 3 bases; unmatched bases: 18. This CDR3 region has 19 residues. The CDR3 spells CASSLGWAGGGFSLYEQYF. As DNA, the CDR3 is TGTGCCAGCAGTTTAGGGTGGGCAGGGGGCGGATTTTCTCTCTACGAGCAGTACTTC.

CDR3 nucleotides: TGCAGCGTGTTAAGCCGGGACAGGGTCTACGAGCAGTACTTC. Protein sequence: CSVLSRDRVYEQYF. The chain recombines TRBV29-1 with TRBJ2-7; 9 bases agree with TRBD1. CDR1 and CDR2 from the germline V gene are SQVTM and ANQGSEA. The V gene end was trimmed by 6 bases and the J gene end by 3 bases; junction bases not matched to a gene: 9. This CDR3 spans 14 amino acids.

The CDR3 loop reads CASSFSAGGVTGELFF. The CDR3 DNA reads as TGCGCCAGCAGCTTCTCAGCGGGGGGGGTCACCGGGGAGCTGTTTTTT. The chain is built from TRBV4-3 and TRBJ2-2; the match to TRBD2 covers 10 bases. The CDR3 covers 16 residues. Germline V gives CDR1 LGHNA, CDR2 YSLEER. Trimming took 5 bases from V and 4 from J; bases not matched to a gene: 7.

The chain recombines TRBV3-1 (or the pseudogene TRBV3-2) with TRBJ1-6; a possible D gene is TRBD1 (5 bases). The CDR3 has 16 residues. Trimming stripped 2 bases from V and 7 bases from J, with 15 bases between. Germline V CDR1 and CDR2: LGHDT, YNNKEL (reference sequence). In DNA, the CDR3 is TGTGCCAGCAGCCAATCCTCAGGGAGTGCCAATTCACCCCTCCACTTT. Encoded protein: CASSQSSGSANSPLHF.

The V and J genes are TRBV9 and TRBJ2-1, with 10 bases matching TRBD2. CDR3 length: 19 residues. Trimming took 2 bases from V and 5 from J; bases not matched to a gene: 16. CDR1 SGDLS and CDR2 YYNGEE come from the germline V gene. CDR3 nucleotides: TGTGCCAGCAGCGTTCTAGCGGGAGTCGGTTCCAATATTCACAATGAGCAGTTCTTC. This sequence encodes CASSVLAGVGSNIHNEQFF. The entire variable domain, with the rest obtained from reference TRBV9 and TRBJ2-1, is as follows: DSGVTQTPKHLITATGQRVTLRCSPRSGDLSVYWYQQSLDQGLQFLIQYYNGEERAKGNILERFSAQQFPDLHSELNLSSLELGDSALYFCASSVLAGVGSNIHNEQFFGPGTRLTVL.

The chain joins TRBV18 to TRBJ1-5; D is ambiguous. This CDR3 region has 13 residues. The V and J ends lost 6 bases and 3 bases respectively, with 9 bases between them. Germline CDR1 reads KGHSH; CDR2 reads LQKENI. CDR3 in amino acids: CASSGESNQPQHF. The CDR3 region has the DNA TGTGCCAGCTCTGGGGAGTCCAATCAGCCCCAGCATTTT.

DNA for the CDR3: TGTGCCAGCTCAGTCACAGGGGTCGGTGAAGCTTTCTTT. It yields the protein CASSVTGVGEAFF. This chain joins TRBV18 and TRBJ1-1; 7 nucleotides line up with TRBD1. CDR3 size: 13 residues. Per the germline V gene, CDR1 is KGHSH and CDR2 is LQKENI. V shed 5 bases, J shed 7 bases, and the junction held 7 bases outside the gene matches.

In this sample, this clone turned up a few times. The CDR3 bases are TGTGCCAGCAGCGGAAGGAGCGCAGGTGAGCAGTTCTTC. The encoded protein is CASSGRSAGEQFF. This chain joins TRBV7-2 and TRBJ2-1, with D uncertain. Germline V CDR1 and CDR2: SGHTA, FQGNSA. V lost 5 bases and J 9 bases, leaving 14 bases between the germline ends. The CDR3 has 13 amino acids. Full variable domain (rest looked up from reference TRBV7-2 and TRBJ2-1): GAGVSQSPSNKVTEKGKDVELRCDPISGHTALYWYRQSLGQGLEFLIYFQGNSAPDKSGLPSDRFSAERTGGSVSTLTIQRTQQEDSAVYLCASSGRSAGEQFFGPGTRLTVL.

The CDR3: CASSLFLTIFSPLHF. The CDR3 DNA sequence: TGTGCCAGCAGTTTGTTTTTAACAATTTTTTCACCCCTCCACTTT. The gene calls are TRBV27 and TRBJ1-6; D call uncertain. The CDR3 has 15 residues. The V end was cut by 3 bases, the J end by 9 bases, with 15 bases between. CDR1 MNHEY and CDR2 SMNVEV come from the germline V gene (reference sequence).

The chain is built from TRBV4-3 and TRBJ2-5; 9 bases match TRBD1. CDR1 is LGHNA and CDR2 is YSLEER in the germline V gene. The CDR3 covers 21 residues. Germline trimming cut 2 bases from V and 0 bases from J; bases unmatched to any gene: 19. The CDR3 loop reads CASSQTPAGTGWGGYQETQYF. The CDR3 region has the DNA TGCGCCAGCAGCCAAACCCCTGCCGGGACAGGGTGGGGTGGGTACCAAGAGACCCAGTACTTC.